A selection of T cell receptor beta chains follows, all from one sample in a study of identical twins. TCRdb reprocessed the 5' RACE reads via MiXCR and lists one record per CDR3 protein. The data contain about 660,000 distinct CDR3 sequences, more than 6.5% of them singletons. The same data also went into a second study, on yellow fever vaccine responses in identical twins.

The sample comprised PBMCs. The receptors here all came from a woman aged 18-30 years in good health. CDR3s include the opening cysteine and the closing phenylalanine or tryptophan. The order of the fields is V gene, J gene, D gene, clone size, CDR3 DNA, CDR3 protein. A D gene is named only where the DNA matches it firmly. The size entry is marked missing in some rows and otherwise reads once, few, many or a size class.

TRBV7-8,TRBJ2-1,TRBD1,few,TGTGCCAGCAGCTTACGAACTAGGGGGCCCTACAATGAGCAGTTCTTC,CASSLRTRGPYNEQFF
TRBV3-1,TRBJ2-7,TRBD1,-,TGTGCCAGCAGGACAGGGGGGACCCCCGAGCAGTACTTC,CASRTGGTPEQYF
TRBV20-1,TRBJ2-2,TRBD1,-,TGCAGTGCTCCAAGGACAGGGTTAGGGCTAGTGGCCGGGGAGCTGTTTTTT,CSAPRTGLGLVAGELFF
TRBV7-9,TRBJ2-1,-,-,TGTGCCAGCAGCGCCGGACCCGACTACAATGAGCAGTTCTTC,CASSAGPDYNEQFF
TRBV20-1,TRBJ2-3,-,once,TGCAGTGCTAGAGATCTGCTAGAGCTCTCAGATACGCAGTATTTT,CSARDLLELSDTQYF
TRBV10-3,TRBJ2-2,TRBD2,-,TGTGCCATCACCGGACTAGCGGGAGGGCGGAGCGGGGAGCTGTTTTTT,CAITGLAGGRSGELFF
TRBV6-2/TRBV6-3,TRBJ1-1,-,many,TGTGCCAGCAGTTACGGTGTTGCTAACACTGAAGCTTTCTTT,CASSYGVANTEAFF
TRBV4-2,TRBJ2-7,TRBD2,-,TGTGCCAGCAGCCAGGAGATCCAGGGACTAACCTACGAGCAGTACTTC,CASSQEIQGLTYEQYF
TRBV29-1,TRBJ2-2,-,many,TGCAGCGCTACAGAGAACACCGGGGAGCTGTTTTTT,CSATENTGELFF
TRBV9,TRBJ1-5,-,few,TGTGCCAGCAGCGTAGCTCCCGGGGGCGGTCAGCCCCAGCATTTT,CASSVAPGGGQPQHF
TRBV9,TRBJ1-5,-,few,TGTGCCAGCAGCGAGGGGACCATATCTAATAGCAATCAGCCCCAGCATTTT,CASSEGTISNSNQPQHF
TRBV12-3/TRBV12-4,TRBJ2-5,TRBD2,many,TGTGCCAGCAGCCCACTGGGGGGGGGAACAGAGACCCAGTACTTC,CASSPLGGGTETQYF
TRBV7-3,TRBJ2-7,-,few,TGTGCCAGCAGCTTAACTCGGAGACTAGGGGGACTTGGTGGGTCCTACGAGCAGTACTTC,CASSLTRRLGGLGGSYEQYF
TRBV7-2,TRBJ2-3,TRBD2,-,TGTGCCAGCAGCCAACGACTAGCGGGAGATACGCAGTATTTT,CASSQRLAGDTQYF
TRBV3-1,TRBJ2-2,-,many,TGTGCCAGCAGCCAAGGAGGGGGGGCAAACACCGGGGAGCTGTTTTTT,CASSQGGGANTGELFF
TRBV6-4,TRBJ2-3,TRBD2,many,TGTGCCAGCAGTGCCGCGACTAGCGATACGCAGTATTTT,CASSAATSDTQYF
TRBV20-1,TRBJ1-2,TRBD1,few,TGCAGTGCTAGAAAGGCCGGGACAGGGACAGAGGGCTACACCTTC,CSARKAGTGTEGYTF
TRBV20-1,TRBJ2-5,-,-,TGCAGTGCTAGAGATGGCCGTGAAGAGACCCAGTACTTC,CSARDGREETQYF
TRBV7-6,TRBJ1-3,-,-,TGTGCCGTCCGTGTCCCCAGCTCTGGAAACACCATATATTTT,CAVRVPSSGNTIYF
TRBV28,TRBJ2-1,TRBD2,few,TGTGCCAGCAGTCTCCGAGCTAGCGGGAGCTCCTACAATGAGCAGTTCTTC,CASSLRASGSSYNEQFF
TRBV4-3,TRBJ1-4,-,-,TGCGCCAGCAGCGGAGGCCCGGCCAAGTTCACAACTAATGAAAAACTGTTTTTT,CASSGGPAKFTTNEKLFF
TRBV15,TRBJ2-1,TRBD2,few,TGTGCCACCAGCGACCCGGGGGAAGCGGGAGTCCTATCCTACAATGAGCAGTTCTTC,CATSDPGEAGVLSYNEQFF
TRBV20-1,TRBJ2-5,TRBD2,-,TGCAGTGCTGGCCGAGGGACTAGCGGGAAGCTGTACTTC,CSAGRGTSGKLYF
TRBV5-1,TRBJ2-7,TRBD1,many,TGCGCCAGCACCGAGGACAGGCCGGGGGAGCAGTACTTC,CASTEDRPGEQYF
TRBV5-1,TRBJ1-4,-,-,TGCGCCAGCAGCTTGCACGGGGAAGATGAAAAACTGTTTTTT,CASSLHGEDEKLFF
TRBV12-3/TRBV12-4,TRBJ2-1,TRBD2,-,TGTGCCAGCAGTTTAGGCGGGGGAATCCACAATGAGCAGTTCTTC,CASSLGGGIHNEQFF
TRBV7-2,TRBJ2-1,TRBD1,few,TGTGCCAGCAGCACTCCGGGACAGGTGGGCGTAAATGAGCAGTTCTTC,CASSTPGQVGVNEQFF
TRBV6-2/TRBV6-3,TRBJ2-2,TRBD1,-,TGTGCCAGCAGACGAGCAGACAGGGAGACCGGGGAGCTGTTTTTT,CASRRADRETGELFF
TRBV5-1,TRBJ2-3,-,many,TGTGCCAGCAGCCCCACTATTGGCACAGATACGCAGTATTTT,CASSPTIGTDTQYF
TRBV20-1,TRBJ2-1,TRBD2,-,TGCAGTGCTAAAACTAGCGGGCCCTTCTACAATGAGCAGTTCTTC,CSAKTSGPFYNEQFF
TRBV29-1,TRBJ2-1,TRBD2,few,TGCAGCGGCTCGGTGGGGCCTAGCGGGAGTTGGTACAATGAGCAGTTCTTC,CSGSVGPSGSWYNEQFF
TRBV5-1,TRBJ2-4,-,few,TGCGCCAGCAGCTTGGAAAAGGACAAAAACATTCAGTACTTC,CASSLEKDKNIQYF
TRBV7-8,TRBJ2-7,-,-,TGTGCCAGCAGGTCTACAGGGTCCCCCTACGAGCAGTACTTC,CASRSTGSPYEQYF
TRBV7-8,TRBJ2-5,TRBD2,-,TGTGCCAGCCTTGCATTTCTAGCGGGAGTAGAAGAGACCCAGTACTTC,CASLAFLAGVEETQYF
TRBV5-1,TRBJ1-5,-,many,TGCGCCAGCCCTGACAGTAATCAGCCCCAGCATTTT,CASPDSNQPQHF
TRBV29-1,TRBJ2-7,-,few,TGCAGCGCCGCCCCGGACAGCTCCTACGAGCAGTACTTC,CSAAPDSSYEQYF
TRBV20-1,TRBJ2-1,-,few,TGCAGTGCTACCAAGCTACCTAGCAATGAGCAGTTCTTC,CSATKLPSNEQFF
TRBV20-1,TRBJ2-7,TRBD2,-,TGCAGTGCTAGATCATCGGGCGGACTAGCAGTCTCCTACGAGCAGTACTTC,CSARSSGGLAVSYEQYF
TRBV10-3,TRBJ2-2,-,many,TGTGCCATCAGTGAGTCGATGGCGTCGACCGGGGAGCTGTTTTTT,CAISESMASTGELFF
TRBV20-1,TRBJ2-1,-,many,TGCAGTGCTAGAGATCCGAGCTCCCGAGCGAATGAGCAGTTCTTC,CSARDPSSRANEQFF
TRBV12-3/TRBV12-4,TRBJ2-5,TRBD1,few,TGTGCCAGCACCTCAAGGGGGCCTGAGACCCAGTACTTC,CASTSRGPETQYF
TRBV11-2,TRBJ2-1,-,few,TGTGCCAGCAGCCCCCAGCCTAAGGTACTTCTTGGGGGGACCTACAATGAGCAGTTCTTC,CASSPQPKVLLGGTYNEQFF